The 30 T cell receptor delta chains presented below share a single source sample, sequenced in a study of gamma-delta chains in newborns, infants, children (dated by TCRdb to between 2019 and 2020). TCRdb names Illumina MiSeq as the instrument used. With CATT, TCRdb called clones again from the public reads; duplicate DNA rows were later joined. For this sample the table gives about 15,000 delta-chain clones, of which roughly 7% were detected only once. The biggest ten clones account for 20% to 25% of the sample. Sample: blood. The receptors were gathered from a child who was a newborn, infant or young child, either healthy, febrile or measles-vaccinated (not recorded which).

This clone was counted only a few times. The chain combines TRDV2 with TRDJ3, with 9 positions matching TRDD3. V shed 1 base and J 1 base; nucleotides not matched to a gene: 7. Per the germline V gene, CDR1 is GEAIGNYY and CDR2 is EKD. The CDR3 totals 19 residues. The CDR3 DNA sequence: TGTGCCTGTGACACGGGGATACGCGATATTTCCTGGGACACCCGACAGATGTTTTTC. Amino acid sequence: CACDTGIRDISWDTRQMFF.

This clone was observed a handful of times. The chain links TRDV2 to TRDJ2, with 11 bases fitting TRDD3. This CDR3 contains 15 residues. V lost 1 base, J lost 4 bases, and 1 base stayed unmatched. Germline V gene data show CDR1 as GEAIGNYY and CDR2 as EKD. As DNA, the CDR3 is TGTGCCTGTGACACTGGGGGATACGCGACAGCACAACTCTTCTTT. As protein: CACDTGGYATAQLFF.

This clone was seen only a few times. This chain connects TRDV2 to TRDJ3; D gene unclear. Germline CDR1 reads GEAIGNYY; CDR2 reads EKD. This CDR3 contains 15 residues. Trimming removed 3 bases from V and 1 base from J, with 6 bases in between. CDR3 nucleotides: TGTGCCTGTGACCAGTGGTCCTGGGACACCCGACAGATGTTTTTC. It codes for CACDQWSWDTRQMFF.

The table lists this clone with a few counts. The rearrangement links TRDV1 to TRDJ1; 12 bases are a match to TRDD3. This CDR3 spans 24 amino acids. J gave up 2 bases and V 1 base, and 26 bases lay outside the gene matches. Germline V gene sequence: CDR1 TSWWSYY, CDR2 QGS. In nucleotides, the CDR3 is TGTGCTCTTGGGGAACCACTCTACGTTACACCTGGGGGATACGCGGGGCACACAACCGATAAACTCATCTTT. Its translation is CALGEPLYVTPGGYAGHTTDKLIF.

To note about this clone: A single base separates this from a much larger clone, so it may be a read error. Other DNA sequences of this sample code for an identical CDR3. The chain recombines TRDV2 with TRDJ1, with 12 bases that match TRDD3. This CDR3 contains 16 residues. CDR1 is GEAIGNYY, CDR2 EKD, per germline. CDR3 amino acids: CACDTLGDTRTDKLIF. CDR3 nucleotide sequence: TGTGCCTGTGACACTCTGGGGGATACGCGGACCGATAAACTCATCTTC.

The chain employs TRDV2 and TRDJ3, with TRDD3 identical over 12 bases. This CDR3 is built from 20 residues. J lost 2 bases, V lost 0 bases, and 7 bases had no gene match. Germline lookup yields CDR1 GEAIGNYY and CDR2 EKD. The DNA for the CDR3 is TGTGCCTGTGACACCGCGGCTGGGGGATACGACCCCTGGGACACCCGACAGATGTTTTTC. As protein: CACDTAAGGYDPWDTRQMFF.

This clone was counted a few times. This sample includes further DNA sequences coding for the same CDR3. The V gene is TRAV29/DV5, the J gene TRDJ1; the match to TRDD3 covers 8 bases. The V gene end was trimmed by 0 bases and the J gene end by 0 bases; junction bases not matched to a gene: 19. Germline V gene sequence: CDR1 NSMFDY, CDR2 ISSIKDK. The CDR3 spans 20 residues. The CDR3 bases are TGTGCAGCAAGCGGGCGGGAATGGGATACGCGTCGGGATTACACCGATAAACTCATCTTT. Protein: CAASGREWDTRRDYTDKLIF.

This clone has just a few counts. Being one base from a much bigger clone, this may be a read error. The CDR3 spells CACDTVWGILSWDTRQMFF. The CDR3 DNA reads as TGTGCCTGTGACACCGTCTGGGGGATACTCTCCTGGGACACCCGACAGATGTTTTTC. The chain uses TRDV2 and TRDJ3; TRDD3 matches at 11 bases. Germline loops: CDR1 GEAIGNYY, CDR2 EKD. CDR3 length: 19 amino acids. Trimming cost V 0 bases and J 0 bases; bases outside gene matches: 3.

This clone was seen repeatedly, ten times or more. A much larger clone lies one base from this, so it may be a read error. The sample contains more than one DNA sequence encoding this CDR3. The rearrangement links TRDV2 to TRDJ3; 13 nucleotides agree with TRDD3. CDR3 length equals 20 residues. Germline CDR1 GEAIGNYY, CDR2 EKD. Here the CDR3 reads CACDTVLGDTRSWDTRQMFF. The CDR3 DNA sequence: TGTGCCTGTGACACCGTACTGGGGGATACGCGCTCCTGGGACACCCGCCAGATGTTTTTC.

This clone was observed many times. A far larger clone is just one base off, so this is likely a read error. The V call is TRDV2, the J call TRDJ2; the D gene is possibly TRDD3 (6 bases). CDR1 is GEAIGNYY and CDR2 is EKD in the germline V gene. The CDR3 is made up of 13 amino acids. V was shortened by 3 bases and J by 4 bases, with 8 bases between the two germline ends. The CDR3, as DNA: TGTGCCTGTGACGCCTGGGGGACAGCACAACTCTTCTTT. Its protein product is CACDAWGTAQLFF.

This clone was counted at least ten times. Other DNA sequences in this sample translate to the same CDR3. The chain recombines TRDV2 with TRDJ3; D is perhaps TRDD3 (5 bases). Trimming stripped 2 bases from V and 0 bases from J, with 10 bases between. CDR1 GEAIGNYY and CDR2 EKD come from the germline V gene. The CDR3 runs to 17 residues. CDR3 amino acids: CACDSTGLSWDTRQMFF. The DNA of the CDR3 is TGTGCCTGTGACAGTACTGGTCTCTCCTGGGACACCCGACAGATGTTTTTC.

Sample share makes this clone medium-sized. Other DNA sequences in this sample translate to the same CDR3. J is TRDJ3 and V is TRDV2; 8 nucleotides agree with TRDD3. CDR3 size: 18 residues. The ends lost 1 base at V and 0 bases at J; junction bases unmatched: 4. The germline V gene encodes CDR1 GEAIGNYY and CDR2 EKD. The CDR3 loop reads CACDTGGSSSWDTRQMFF. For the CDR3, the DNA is TGTGCCTGTGACACTGGGGGATCCAGCTCCTGGGACACCCGACAGATGTTTTTC.

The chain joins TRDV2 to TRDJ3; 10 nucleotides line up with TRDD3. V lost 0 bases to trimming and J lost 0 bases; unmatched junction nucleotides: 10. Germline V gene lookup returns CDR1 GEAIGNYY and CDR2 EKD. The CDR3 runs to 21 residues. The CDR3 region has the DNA TGTGCCTGTGACACCCTGGGGGATATGGGGGGCAGCTCCTGGGACACCCGACAGATGTTTTTC. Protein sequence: CACDTLGDMGGSSWDTRQMFF.

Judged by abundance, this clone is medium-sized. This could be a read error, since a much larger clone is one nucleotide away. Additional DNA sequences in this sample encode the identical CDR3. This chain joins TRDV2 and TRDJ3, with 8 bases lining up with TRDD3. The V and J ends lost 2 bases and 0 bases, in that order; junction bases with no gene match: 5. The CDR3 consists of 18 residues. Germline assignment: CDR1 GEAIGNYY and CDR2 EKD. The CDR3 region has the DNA TGTGCCTGTGACATACTGGGGGCGAGCTCCTGGGACACCCGACAGATGTTTTTC. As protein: CACDILGASSWDTRQMFF.

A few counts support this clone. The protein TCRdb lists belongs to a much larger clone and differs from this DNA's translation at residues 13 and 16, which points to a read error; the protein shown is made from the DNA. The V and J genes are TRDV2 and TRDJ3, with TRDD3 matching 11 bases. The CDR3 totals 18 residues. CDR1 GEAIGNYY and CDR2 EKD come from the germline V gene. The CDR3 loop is CACDILGDSSWDARQTFF. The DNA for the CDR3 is TGTGCCTGTGACATACTGGGGGATAGCTCCTGGGACGCCCGACAGACGTTTTTC.

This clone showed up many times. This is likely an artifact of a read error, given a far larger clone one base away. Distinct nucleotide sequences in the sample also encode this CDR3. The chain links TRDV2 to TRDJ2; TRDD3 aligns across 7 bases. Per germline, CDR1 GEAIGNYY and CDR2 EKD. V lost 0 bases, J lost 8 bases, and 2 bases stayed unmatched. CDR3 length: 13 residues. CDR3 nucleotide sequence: TGTGCCTGTGACACCTGGGGGACGGCACAACTCTTCTTT. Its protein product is CACDTWGTAQLFF.

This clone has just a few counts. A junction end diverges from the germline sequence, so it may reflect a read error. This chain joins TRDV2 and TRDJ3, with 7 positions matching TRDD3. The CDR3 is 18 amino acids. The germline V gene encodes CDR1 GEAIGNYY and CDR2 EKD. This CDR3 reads CACNTAGGLSWGTRQMFF. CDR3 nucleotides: TGTGCCTGTAACACCGCTGGGGGCCTATCCTGGGGCACCCGACAGATGTTTTTC.

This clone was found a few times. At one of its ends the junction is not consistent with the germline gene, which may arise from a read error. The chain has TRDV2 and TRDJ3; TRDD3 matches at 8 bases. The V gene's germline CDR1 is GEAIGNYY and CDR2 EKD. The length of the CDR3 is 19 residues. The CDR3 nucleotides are TGTGCCTGTGACACTCTACTGGGGGCGAACTCCTGGGACACCCGACAGACGTTTTTC. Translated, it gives CACDTLLGANSWDTRQTFF.

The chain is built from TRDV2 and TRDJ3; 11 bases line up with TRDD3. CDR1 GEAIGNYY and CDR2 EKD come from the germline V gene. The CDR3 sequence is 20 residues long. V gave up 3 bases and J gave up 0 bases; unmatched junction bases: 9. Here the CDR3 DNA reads TGTGCCTGTGACGCCGTACTGGGGGATATAAGCTCCTGGGACACCCGACAGATGTTTTTC. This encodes CACDAVLGDISSWDTRQMFF.

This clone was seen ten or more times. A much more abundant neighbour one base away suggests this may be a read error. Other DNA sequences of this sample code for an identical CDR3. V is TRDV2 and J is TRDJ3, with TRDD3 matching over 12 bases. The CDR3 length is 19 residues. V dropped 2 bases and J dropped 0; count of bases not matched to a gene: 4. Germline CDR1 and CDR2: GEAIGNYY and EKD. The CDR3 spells CACDILGDTRSWDTRQMFF. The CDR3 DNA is TGTGCCTGTGACATTCTGGGGGATACGCGCTCCTGGGACACCCGACAGATGTTTTTC.

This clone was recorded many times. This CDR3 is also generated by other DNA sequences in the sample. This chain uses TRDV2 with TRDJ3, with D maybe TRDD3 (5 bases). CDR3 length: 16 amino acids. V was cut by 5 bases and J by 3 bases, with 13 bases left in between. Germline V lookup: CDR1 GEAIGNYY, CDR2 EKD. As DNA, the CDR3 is TGTGCCTGTGGGGGACAGGGCGACTGGGACACCCGACAGATGTTTTTC. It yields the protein CACGGQGDWDTRQMFF.

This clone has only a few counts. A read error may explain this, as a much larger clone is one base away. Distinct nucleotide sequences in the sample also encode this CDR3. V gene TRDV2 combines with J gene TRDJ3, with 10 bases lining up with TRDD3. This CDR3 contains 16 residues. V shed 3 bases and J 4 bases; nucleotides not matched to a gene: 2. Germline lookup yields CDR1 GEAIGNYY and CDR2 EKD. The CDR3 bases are TGTGCCTGTGACGCCTGGGGGATATGGGACACCCGACAGATGTTTTTC. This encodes CACDAWGIWDTRQMFF.

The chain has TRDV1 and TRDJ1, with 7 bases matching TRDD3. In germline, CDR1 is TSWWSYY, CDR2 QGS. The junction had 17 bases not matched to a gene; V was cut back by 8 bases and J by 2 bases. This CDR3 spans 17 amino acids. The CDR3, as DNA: TGTGCTCTTACCTACGTTTTGGGGATAGAGGCGACCGATAAACTCATCTTT. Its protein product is CALTYVLGIEATDKLIF.

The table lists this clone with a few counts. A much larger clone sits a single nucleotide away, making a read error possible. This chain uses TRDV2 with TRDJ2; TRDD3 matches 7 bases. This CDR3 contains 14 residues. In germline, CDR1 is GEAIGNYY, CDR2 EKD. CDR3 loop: CACDWGTLTAQPFF. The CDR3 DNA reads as TGTGCCTGTGACTGGGGGACTTTGACAGCACAACCCTTCTTT.

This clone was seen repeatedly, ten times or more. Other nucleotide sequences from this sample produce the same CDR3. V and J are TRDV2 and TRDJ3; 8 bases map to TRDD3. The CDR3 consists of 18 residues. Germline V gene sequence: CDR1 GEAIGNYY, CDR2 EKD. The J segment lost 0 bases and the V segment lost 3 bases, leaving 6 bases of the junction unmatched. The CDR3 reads CACDYWGPSSWDTRQMFF. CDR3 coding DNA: TGTGCCTGTGACTACTGGGGGCCTAGCTCCTGGGACACCCGACAGATGTTTTTC.

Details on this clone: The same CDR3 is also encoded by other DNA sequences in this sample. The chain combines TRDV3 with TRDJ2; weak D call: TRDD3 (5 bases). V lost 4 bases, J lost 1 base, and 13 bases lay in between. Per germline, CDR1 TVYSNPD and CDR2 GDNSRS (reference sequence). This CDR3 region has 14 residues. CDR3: CASGGRLLTAQLFF. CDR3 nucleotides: TGTGCCTCCGGGGGGCGACTTTTGACAGCACAACTCTTCTTT.

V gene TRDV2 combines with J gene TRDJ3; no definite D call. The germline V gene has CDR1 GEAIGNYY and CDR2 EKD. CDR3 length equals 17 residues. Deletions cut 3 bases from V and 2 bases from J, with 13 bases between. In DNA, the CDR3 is TGTGCCTGTGACTTGAGTACTCCCCCCTGGGACACCCGACAGATGTTTTTC. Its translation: CACDLSTPPWDTRQMFF.

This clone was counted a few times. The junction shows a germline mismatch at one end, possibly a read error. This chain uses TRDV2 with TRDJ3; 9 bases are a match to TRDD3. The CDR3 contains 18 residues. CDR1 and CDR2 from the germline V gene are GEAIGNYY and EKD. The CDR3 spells CACDTLLGDSWDTRQTFF. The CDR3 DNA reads TGTGCCTGTGACACCTTACTGGGGGACTCCTGGGACACCCGACAGACGTTTTTC.

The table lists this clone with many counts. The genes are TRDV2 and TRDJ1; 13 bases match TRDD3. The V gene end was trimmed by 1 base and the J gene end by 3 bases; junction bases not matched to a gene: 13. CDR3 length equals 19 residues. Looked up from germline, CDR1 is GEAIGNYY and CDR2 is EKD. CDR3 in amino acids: CACDTRYWGIRYPPDKLIF. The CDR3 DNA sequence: TGTGCCTGTGACACTCGATACTGGGGGATACGCTATCCTCCCGATAAACTCATCTTT.

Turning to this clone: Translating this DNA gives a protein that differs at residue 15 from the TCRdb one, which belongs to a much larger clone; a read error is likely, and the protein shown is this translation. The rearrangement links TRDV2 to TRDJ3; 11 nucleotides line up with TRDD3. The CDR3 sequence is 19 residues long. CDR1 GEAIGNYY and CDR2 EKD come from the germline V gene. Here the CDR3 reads CACDTVLGDSSWDTLQMFF. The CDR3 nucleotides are TGTGCCTGTGACACCGTACTGGGGGATAGCTCCTGGGACACCCTACAGATGTTTTTC.